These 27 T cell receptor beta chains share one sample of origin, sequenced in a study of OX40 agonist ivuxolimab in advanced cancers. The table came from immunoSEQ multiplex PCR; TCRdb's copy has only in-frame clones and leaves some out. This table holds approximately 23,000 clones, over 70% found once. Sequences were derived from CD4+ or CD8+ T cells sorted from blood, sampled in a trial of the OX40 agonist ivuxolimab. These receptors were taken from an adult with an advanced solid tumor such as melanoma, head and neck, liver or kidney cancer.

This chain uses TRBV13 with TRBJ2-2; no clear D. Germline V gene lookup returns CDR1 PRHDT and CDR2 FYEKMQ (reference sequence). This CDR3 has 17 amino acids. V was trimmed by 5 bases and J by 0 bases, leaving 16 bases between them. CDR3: CASSPTIDHPNTGELFF. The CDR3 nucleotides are TGTGCCAGCAGCCCTACAATAGACCACCCGAACACCGGGGAGCTGTTTTTT.

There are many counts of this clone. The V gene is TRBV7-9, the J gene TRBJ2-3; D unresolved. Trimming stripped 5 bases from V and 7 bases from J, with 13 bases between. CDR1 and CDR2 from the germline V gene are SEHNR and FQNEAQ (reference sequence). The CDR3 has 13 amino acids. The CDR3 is CASSQGYRNTQYF. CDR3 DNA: TGTGCCAGCAGCCAAGGTTATAGGAATACGCAGTATTTT.

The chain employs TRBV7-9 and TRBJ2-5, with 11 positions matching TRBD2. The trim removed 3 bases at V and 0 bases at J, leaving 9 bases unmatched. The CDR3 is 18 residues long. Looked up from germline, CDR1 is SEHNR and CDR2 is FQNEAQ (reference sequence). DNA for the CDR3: TGTGCCAGCAGCTTCCCTAGCGGGGGGTCTACGTACCAAGAGACCCAGTACTTC. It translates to CASSFPSGGSTYQETQYF.

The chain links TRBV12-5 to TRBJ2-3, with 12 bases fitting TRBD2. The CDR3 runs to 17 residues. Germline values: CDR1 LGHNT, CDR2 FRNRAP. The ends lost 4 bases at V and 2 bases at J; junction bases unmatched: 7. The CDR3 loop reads CASGSRTSGEYTDTQYF. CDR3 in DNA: TGTGCTAGTGGTTCGCGGACTAGCGGGGAATACACAGATACGCAGTATTTT.

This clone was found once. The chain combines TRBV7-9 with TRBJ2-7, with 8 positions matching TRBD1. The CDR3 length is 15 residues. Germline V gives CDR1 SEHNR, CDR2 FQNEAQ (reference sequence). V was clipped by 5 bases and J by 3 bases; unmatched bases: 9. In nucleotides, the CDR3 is TGTGCCAGCAGCAGACCGGGACAGGTACTCTACGAGCAGTACTTC. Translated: CASSRPGQVLYEQYF.

The DNA for the CDR3 is TGTGCCAGCAGTTACGGGGCGGGAGGGCCGGGAGATACGCAGTATTTT. This gives the protein CASSYGAGGPGDTQYF. J is TRBJ2-3 and V is TRBV6-5, with TRBD2 matching over 9 bases. The CDR3 covers 16 residues. V lost 2 bases and J lost 5; bases outside the gene matches: 8. The germline V gene encodes CDR1 MNHEY and CDR2 SVGAGI.

CDR3 nucleotides: TGTGCCATCGCCACTAAAGAGAGCTCCTACGAGCAGTACTTC. It encodes CAIATKESSYEQYF. The chain is built from TRBV10-3 and TRBJ2-7; unclear D gene. V lost 8 bases and J lost 0, with 14 bases in between. The CDR3 is 14 amino acids. Germline CDR1 is ENHRY and CDR2 is SYGVKD.

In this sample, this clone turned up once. DNA for the CDR3: TGTGCCACTCTCCCGAGCGGGAGACCCGGGGAGCTGTTTTTT. Translating gives CATLPSGRPGELFF. V and J are TRBV2 and TRBJ2-2, with TRBD2 identical over 8 bases. Germline CDR1 and CDR2: SNHLY and FYNNEI. The length of the CDR3 is 14 residues. V dropped 10 bases and J dropped 6; count of bases not matched to a gene: 10.

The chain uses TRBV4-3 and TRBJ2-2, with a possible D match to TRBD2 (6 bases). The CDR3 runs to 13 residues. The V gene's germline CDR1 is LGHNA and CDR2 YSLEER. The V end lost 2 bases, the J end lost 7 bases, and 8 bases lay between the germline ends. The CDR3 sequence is CASSQMEGGELFF. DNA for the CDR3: TGCGCCAGCAGCCAAATGGAGGGCGGGGAGCTGTTTTTT.

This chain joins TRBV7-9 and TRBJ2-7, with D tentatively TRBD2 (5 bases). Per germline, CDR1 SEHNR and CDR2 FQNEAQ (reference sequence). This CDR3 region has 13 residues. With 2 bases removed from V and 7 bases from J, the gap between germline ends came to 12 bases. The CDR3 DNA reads TGTGCCAGCAGCTTATCGGATCCGGGGGAGCAGTACTTC. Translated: CASSLSDPGEQYF.

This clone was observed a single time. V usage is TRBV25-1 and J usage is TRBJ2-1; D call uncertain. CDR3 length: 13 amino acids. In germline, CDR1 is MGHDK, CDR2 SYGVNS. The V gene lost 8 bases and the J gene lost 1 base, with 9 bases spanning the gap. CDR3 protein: CASSRTSYNEQFF. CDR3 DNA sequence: TGTGCCAGCTCCAGGACGTCCTACAATGAGCAGTTCTTC.

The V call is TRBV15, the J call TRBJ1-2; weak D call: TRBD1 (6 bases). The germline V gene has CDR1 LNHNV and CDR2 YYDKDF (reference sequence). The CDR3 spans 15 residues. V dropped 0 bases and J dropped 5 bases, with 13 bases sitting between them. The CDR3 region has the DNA TGTGCCACCAGCAGAGATCGAGGAGGGGGTTATGGCTACACCTTC. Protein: CATSRDRGGGYGYTF.

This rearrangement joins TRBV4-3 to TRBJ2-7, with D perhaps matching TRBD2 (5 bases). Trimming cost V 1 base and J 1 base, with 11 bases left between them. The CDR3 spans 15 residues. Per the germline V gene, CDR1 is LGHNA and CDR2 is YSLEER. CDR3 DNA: TGCGCCAGCAGCCAAGGGAGGACGGGTTCCTACGAGCAGTACTTC. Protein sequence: CASSQGRTGSYEQYF.

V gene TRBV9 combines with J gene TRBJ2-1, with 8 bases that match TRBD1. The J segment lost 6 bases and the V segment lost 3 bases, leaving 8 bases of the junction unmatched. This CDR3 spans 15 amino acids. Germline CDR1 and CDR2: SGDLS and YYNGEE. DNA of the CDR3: TGTGCCAGCAGCGGAGCAGGGGGCGCGAGCAATGAGCAGTTCTTC. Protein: CASSGAGGASNEQFF. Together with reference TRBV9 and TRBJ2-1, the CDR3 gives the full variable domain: DSGVTQTPKHLITATGQRVTLRCSPRSGDLSVYWYQQSLDQGLQFLIQYYNGEERAKGNILERFSAQQFPDLHSELNLSSLELGDSALYFCASSGAGGASNEQFFGPGTRLTVL.

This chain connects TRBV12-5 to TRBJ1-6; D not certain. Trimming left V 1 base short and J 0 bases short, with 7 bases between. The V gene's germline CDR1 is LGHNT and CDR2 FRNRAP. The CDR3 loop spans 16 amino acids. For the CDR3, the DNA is TGTGCTAGTGGTTTGGGTCAGAGCTCCTATAATTCACCCCTCCACTTT. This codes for CASGLGQSSYNSPLHF.

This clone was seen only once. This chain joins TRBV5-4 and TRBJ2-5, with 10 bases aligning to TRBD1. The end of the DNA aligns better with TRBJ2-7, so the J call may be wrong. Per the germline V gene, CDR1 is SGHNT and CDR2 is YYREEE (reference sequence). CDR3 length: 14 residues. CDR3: CASSLWDRGHEQYF. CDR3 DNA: TGTGCCAGCAGCTTGTGGGACAGGGGCCACGAGCAGTACTTC.

CDR3 in amino acids: CASSWTSGTDTQYF. The CDR3 DNA is TGTGCCAGCAGCTGGACTAGCGGCACAGATACGCAGTATTTT. This rearrangement joins TRBV5-4 to TRBJ2-3; 9 positions agree with TRBD2. There are 14 residues in the CDR3. CDR1 SGHNT and CDR2 YYREEE come from the germline V gene (reference sequence). The V gene end was trimmed by 3 bases and the J gene end by 1 base; junction bases not matched to a gene: 0.

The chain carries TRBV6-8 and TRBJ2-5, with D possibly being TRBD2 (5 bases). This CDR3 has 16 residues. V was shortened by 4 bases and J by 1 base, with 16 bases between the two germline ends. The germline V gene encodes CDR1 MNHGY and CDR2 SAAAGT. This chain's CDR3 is CASSCCPSAAQETQYF. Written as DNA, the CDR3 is TGTGCCAGCAGTTGTTGTCCCTCAGCGGCCCAAGAGACCCAGTACTTC.

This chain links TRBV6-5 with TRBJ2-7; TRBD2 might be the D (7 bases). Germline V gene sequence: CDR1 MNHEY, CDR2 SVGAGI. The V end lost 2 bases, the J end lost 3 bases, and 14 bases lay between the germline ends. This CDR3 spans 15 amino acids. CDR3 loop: CASSYGGGTSYEQYF. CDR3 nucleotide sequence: TGTGCCAGCAGTTACGGGGGGGGCACGAGCTACGAGCAGTACTTC.

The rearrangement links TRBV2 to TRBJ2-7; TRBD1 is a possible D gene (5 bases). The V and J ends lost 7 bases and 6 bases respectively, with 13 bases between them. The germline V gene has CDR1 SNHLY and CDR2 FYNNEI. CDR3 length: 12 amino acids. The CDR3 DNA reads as TGTGCCAGCAAGGGGCTTCCGCCCGAGCAGTACTTC. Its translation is CASKGLPPEQYF.

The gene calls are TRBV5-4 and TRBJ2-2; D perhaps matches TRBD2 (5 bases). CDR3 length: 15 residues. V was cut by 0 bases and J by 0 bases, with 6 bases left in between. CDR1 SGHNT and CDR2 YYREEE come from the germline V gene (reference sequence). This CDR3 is CASSLASTNTGELFF. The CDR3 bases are TGTGCCAGCAGCTTGGCTAGCACGAACACCGGGGAGCTGTTTTTT.

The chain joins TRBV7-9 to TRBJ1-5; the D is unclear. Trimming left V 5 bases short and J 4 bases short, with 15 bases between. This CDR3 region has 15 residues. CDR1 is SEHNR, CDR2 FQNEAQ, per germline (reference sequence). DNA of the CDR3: TGTGCCAGCAGCCTTTCCGATGAGGAGAATCAGCCCCAGCATTTT. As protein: CASSLSDEENQPQHF.

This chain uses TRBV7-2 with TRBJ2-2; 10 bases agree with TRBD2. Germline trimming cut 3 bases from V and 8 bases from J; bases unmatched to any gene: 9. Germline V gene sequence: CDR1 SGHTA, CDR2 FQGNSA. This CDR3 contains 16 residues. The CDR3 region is CASSFRGLAVWGELFF. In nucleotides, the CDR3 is TGTGCCAGCAGCTTCCGCGGACTAGCGGTCTGGGGGGAGCTGTTTTTT.

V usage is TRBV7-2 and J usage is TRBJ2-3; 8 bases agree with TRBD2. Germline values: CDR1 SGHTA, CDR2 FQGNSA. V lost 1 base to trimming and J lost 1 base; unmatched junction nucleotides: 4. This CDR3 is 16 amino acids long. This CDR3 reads CASSLDNGRGTDTQYF. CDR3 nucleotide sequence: TGTGCCAGCAGCTTAGACAACGGGAGGGGCACAGATACGCAGTATTTT. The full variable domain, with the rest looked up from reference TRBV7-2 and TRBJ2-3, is GAGVSQSPSNKVTEKGKDVELRCDPISGHTALYWYRQSLGQGLEFLIYFQGNSAPDKSGLPSDRFSAERTGGSVSTLTIQRTQQEDSAVYLCASSLDNGRGTDTQYFGPGTRLTVL.

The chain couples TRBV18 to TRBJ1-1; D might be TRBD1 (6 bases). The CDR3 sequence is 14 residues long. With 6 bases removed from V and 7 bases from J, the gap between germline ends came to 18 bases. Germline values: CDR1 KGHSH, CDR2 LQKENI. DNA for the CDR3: TGTGCCAGCTCTCTGAGGGACATCGGGGGTGAAGCTTTCTTT. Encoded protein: CASSLRDIGGEAFF.

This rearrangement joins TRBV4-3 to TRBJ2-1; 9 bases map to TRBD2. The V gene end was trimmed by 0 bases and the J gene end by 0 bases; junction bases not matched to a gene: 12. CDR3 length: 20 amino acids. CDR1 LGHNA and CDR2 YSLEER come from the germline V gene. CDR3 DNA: TGCGCCAGCAGCCAAGATGGTACAGCGGGAGGCTTTAGCTCCTACAATGAGCAGTTCTTC. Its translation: CASSQDGTAGGFSSYNEQFF.

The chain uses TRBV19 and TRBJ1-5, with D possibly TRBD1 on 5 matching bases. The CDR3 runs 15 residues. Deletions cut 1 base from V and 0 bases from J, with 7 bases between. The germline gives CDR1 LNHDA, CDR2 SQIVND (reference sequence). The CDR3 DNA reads TGTGCCAGTAGTATAGGGGGCCTTAGCAATCAGCCCCAGCATTTT. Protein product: CASSIGGLSNQPQHF.